This T cell receptor beta chain was profiled in a study of T cell responses to AZD1222 COVID-19 vaccine. Study-wide results and caveats: A mostly white British donor set with more females was recruited, and clonal diversity was possibly underestimated.

Only in-frame clones appear in the TCRdb table, and some are missing; sequencing was by immunoSEQ multiplex PCR. The sample yields 90,000 to 140,000 clones, roughly 91% seen once. The V gene's germline CDR1 is MRHNA and CDR2 SNTAGT. V trimming: 0 bases; J trimming: 5 bases; junction bases outside the gene matches: 2. This CDR3 region has 15 residues. Comments on this clone: Its antigen is not known.

This TCR was recovered from an adult in good health. The chain combines TRBV6-4 with TRBJ2-2, with TRBD2 matching over 8 bases. The source was peripheral blood, collected on day 0 of AZD1222 vaccination. The CDR3 loop reads CASSDSAGGTGELFF. The DNA of the CDR3 is TGTGCCAGCAGTGACTCCGCGGGAGGAACCGGGGAGCTGTTTTTT.